A single sample gave rise to the 27 T cell receptor beta chains below, sequenced in a study of blood T cell repertoires in COVID-19. Profiling relied on immunoSEQ multiplex PCR, and the TCRdb table lists in-frame clones only, not all of them. The table shows some 260,000 clones, with about 86% occurring only once. Input material: PBMCs or T cells enriched from blood (not recorded which). The receptors shown here come from a man aged 25-40 years with acute COVID-19.

The J gene is TRBJ2-5, the V gene TRBV15; D is undetermined. CDR1 is LNHNV and CDR2 is YYDKDF in the germline V gene (reference sequence). The CDR3 length is 13 residues. The germline V and J ends were trimmed by 1 base and 3 bases, with 6 bases remaining between them. In nucleotides, the CDR3 is TGTGCCACCAGCAGAGTAATTGAAGAGACCCAGTACTTC. Amino acids: CATSRVIEETQYF.

The chain couples TRBV12-5 to TRBJ1-1; no clear D gene. CDR1 and CDR2 from the germline V gene are LGHNT and FRNRAP. The CDR3 has 18 residues. Trimming stripped 1 base from V and 4 bases from J, with 22 bases between. The CDR3 region is CASGLATQSSPGGTEAFF. The DNA of the CDR3 is TGTGCTAGTGGTTTGGCGACCCAATCGTCCCCAGGAGGCACTGAAGCTTTCTTT.

J is TRBJ2-5 and V is TRBV4-3, with a tentative D call TRBD1 (6 bases). The CDR3 runs 17 residues. Germline CDR1 is LGHNA and CDR2 is YSLEER. The V gene lost 0 bases and the J gene lost 4 bases, with 18 bases spanning the gap. The CDR3 region is CASSQDSGRGNGETQYF. The CDR3 nucleotides are TGCGCCAGCAGCCAAGATTCGGGCAGGGGAAATGGAGAGACCCAGTACTTC.

The chain is built from TRBV4-1 and TRBJ1-5, with 7 nucleotides matching TRBD1. V shed 0 bases, J shed 4 bases, and the junction held 12 bases outside the gene matches. The CDR3 runs 18 residues. Per germline, CDR1 MGHRA and CDR2 YSYEKL. DNA of the CDR3: TGCGCCAGCAGCCAAGAGGGGGTCGGCAGGGGGTCGAATCAGCCCCAGCATTTT. As protein: CASSQEGVGRGSNQPQHF.

The chain is built from TRBV28 and TRBJ2-5; 7 positions agree with TRBD1. V dropped 7 bases and J dropped 5; count of bases not matched to a gene: 10. This CDR3 contains 14 residues. Germline V gene sequence: CDR1 MDHEN, CDR2 SYDVKM. The CDR3 here is CASTKPTGKETQYF. As DNA, the CDR3 is TGTGCCAGCACCAAGCCGACAGGGAAGGAGACCCAGTACTTC.

This chain joins TRBV21-1 and TRBJ1-2; the table's D call, TRBD1, was not checked against the DNA. TRBV21-1 is designated a pseudogene. The CDR3 is 16 residues long. The CDR3 spells CASSTLPTGGYYGYTF. Here the CDR3 DNA reads TGTGCCAGCAGCACCCTTCCGACAGGGGGCTACTATGGCTACACCTTC.

The rearrangement links TRBV29-1 to TRBJ2-2, with 10 bases that match TRBD1. CDR1 and CDR2 from the germline V gene are SQVTM and ANQGSEA. This CDR3 has 14 residues. The J segment lost 1 base and the V segment lost 6 bases, leaving 2 bases of the junction unmatched. The CDR3 is CSVTGGRNTGELFF. For the CDR3, the DNA is TGCAGCGTGACAGGGGGCCGGAACACCGGGGAGCTGTTTTTT.

CDR3 coding DNA: TGTGCCAGTCGTGGTGGGGGGAACTATGGCTACACCTTC. Residues: CASRGGGNYGYTF. The chain couples TRBV19 to TRBJ1-2, with D maybe TRBD1 (5 bases). Trimming pared 8 bases from V and 2 bases from J, leaving 12 bases between. This CDR3 is 13 amino acids long. CDR1 and CDR2 (germline): LNHDA, SQIVND (reference sequence).

This chain joins TRBV5-4 and TRBJ1-3, with a possible D match to TRBD1 (5 bases). The CDR3 is made up of 15 amino acids. Between the trimmed V and J ends, which lost 3 bases and 0 bases, there was a span of 10 bases. Germline V gives CDR1 SGHNT, CDR2 YYREEE (reference sequence). In DNA form, the CDR3 reads TGTGCCAGCAGCTCACAGGCGATCTCTGGAAACACCATATATTTT. Encoded protein: CASSSQAISGNTIYF.

The chain carries TRBV4-3 and TRBJ2-1; TRBD2 might be the D (5 bases). The CDR3 is 14 amino acids. Per germline, CDR1 LGHNA and CDR2 YSLEER. The germline V and J ends were trimmed by 0 bases and 10 bases, with 13 bases remaining between them. DNA for the CDR3: TGCGCCAGCAGCCAAGATCCCACTAGGTCAGAGCAGTTCTTC. It yields the protein CASSQDPTRSEQFF.

The chain links TRBV7-2 to TRBJ1-2; D gene unclear. Germline CDR1 and CDR2: SGHTA and FQGNSA. V gave up 4 bases and J gave up 4 bases, with 10 bases separating them. The CDR3 is made up of 13 amino acids. CDR3 bases: TGTGCCAGCAGCTCGGCCCGCGGCTATGGCTACACCTTC. This translates into CASSSARGYGYTF.

V and J are TRBV27 and TRBJ1-1, with D perhaps TRBD1 (5 bases). The CDR3 totals 16 residues. The germline CDR1 and CDR2 sequences are MNHEY and SMNVEV (reference sequence). The germline V and J ends were trimmed by 5 bases and 1 base, with 17 bases remaining between them. The CDR3 region has the DNA TGTGCCAGCAGTACCCCCCCCAGGGCGTGGAACACTGAAGCTTTCTTT. It codes for CASSTPPRAWNTEAFF.

The DNA for the CDR3 is TGTGCCAGCAGTTTTTCTTCCTACAATGAGCAGTTCTTC. Its protein product is CASSFSSYNEQFF. V is TRBV7-2 and J is TRBJ2-1; no firm D call. The V end lost 6 bases, the J end lost 1 base, and 7 bases lay between the germline ends. The CDR3 extends over 13 amino acids. The germline CDR1 and CDR2 sequences are SGHTA and FQGNSA.

This clone was seen once. The gene calls are TRBV6-6 and TRBJ1-2; no firm D call. Germline V lookup: CDR1 MNHNY, CDR2 SVGAGI (reference sequence). V was trimmed by 3 bases and J by 10 bases, leaving 15 bases between them. The CDR3 has 13 amino acids. CDR3: CASSYLSVGDYTF. The CDR3 DNA reads as TGTGCCAGCAGTTATTTGAGCGTCGGGGACTACACCTTC.

The J gene is TRBJ1-5, the V gene TRBV5-1; D is perhaps TRBD1 (6 bases). V lost 0 bases and J 6 bases, leaving 10 bases between the germline ends. This CDR3 is 14 amino acids long. Per the germline V gene, CDR1 is SGHRS and CDR2 is YFSETQ. The CDR3 spells CASSLGTGTQPQHF. The CDR3 DNA follows: TGCGCCAGCAGCTTGGGAACAGGGACTCAGCCCCAGCATTTT.

The table lists this clone with many counts. V is TRBV7-9 and J is TRBJ2-5, with 12 nucleotides matching TRBD2. Germline V gives CDR1 SEHNR, CDR2 FQNEAQ (reference sequence). V lost 6 bases and J lost 5; bases outside the gene matches: 4. This CDR3 spans 14 amino acids. The CDR3 is CASSSGLAGETQYF. Written as DNA, the CDR3 is TGTGCCAGCAGTTCTGGACTAGCGGGGGAGACCCAGTACTTC.

The rearrangement joins TRBV28 to TRBJ1-5; 7 bases are a match to TRBD1. V lost 6 bases and J lost 5; bases outside the gene matches: 10. The germline V gene encodes CDR1 MDHEN and CDR2 SYDVKM. The CDR3 extends over 15 amino acids. The CDR3 DNA follows: TGTGCCAGCAGCCCCCTCGACAGGGTCCATCAGCCCCAGCATTTT. As protein: CASSPLDRVHQPQHF. Full variable domain (remainder filled in from reference TRBV28 and TRBJ1-5): DVKVTQSSRYLVKRTGEKVFLECVQDMDHENMFWYRQDPGLGLRLIYFSYDVKMKEKGDIPEGYSVSREKKERFSLILESASTNQTSMYLCASSPLDRVHQPQHFGDGTRLSIL.

The chain links TRBV19 to TRBJ2-1, with D maybe TRBD2 (6 bases). The germline V and J ends were trimmed by 4 bases and 8 bases, with 18 bases remaining between them. The CDR3 runs to 15 residues. The germline CDR1 and CDR2 sequences are LNHDA and SQIVND (reference sequence). For the CDR3, the DNA is TGTGCCAGTAGTACCGCGGGGCAGGGTGGCTATGAGCAGTTCTTC. It yields the protein CASSTAGQGGYEQFF. Full variable domain (remainder filled in from reference TRBV19 and TRBJ2-1): DGGITQSPKYLFRKEGQNVTLSCEQNLNHDAMYWYRQDPGQGLRLIYYSQIVNDFQKGDIAEGYSVSREKKESFPLTVTSAQKNPTAFYLCASSTAGQGGYEQFFGPGTRLTVL.

In the case of this clone: At one boundary the junction diverges from the germline segment, which might be a read error. V usage is TRBV6-5 and J usage is TRBJ2-4; D perhaps matches TRBD1 (6 bases). Germline V CDR1 and CDR2: MNHEY, SVGAGI. CDR3 length: 16 residues. The CDR3 here is CVSSYLTGLAKNIQYF. The CDR3 DNA follows: TGTGTCAGCAGTTACCTCACAGGGCTAGCCAAAAACATTCAGTACTTC.

V and J are TRBV12-3 or TRBV12-4 and TRBJ1-1; TRBD1 might be the D (5 bases). Trimming stripped 6 bases from V and 8 bases from J, with 16 bases between. CDR3 length equals 13 residues. The CDR3 DNA reads TGTGCCAGCAGCCTACTTGGGGGGACCGAAGCTTTCTTT. It specifies CASSLLGGTEAFF.

The gene calls are TRBV30 and TRBJ1-6, with 8 positions matching TRBD1. Trimming took 4 bases from V and 10 from J; bases not matched to a gene: 6. This CDR3 is built from 13 residues. The germline CDR1 and CDR2 sequences are GTSNPN and SVGIG (reference sequence). For the CDR3, the DNA is TGTGCCTGGACGGACAGGGTGTGGTCACCCCTCCACTTT. It specifies CAWTDRVWSPLHF.

This rearrangement joins TRBV19 to TRBJ2-2, with D perhaps matching TRBD2 (5 bases). The CDR3 contains 15 residues. The ends were cut back, 5 bases at V and 5 bases at J, with 15 bases in the middle. Germline V gene sequence: CDR1 LNHDA, CDR2 SQIVND (reference sequence). CDR3 region: CASSVDSVRTGELFF. In DNA, the CDR3 is TGTGCCAGTAGTGTGGACTCGGTGAGGACCGGGGAGCTGTTTTTT.

The rearrangement uses TRBV5-4 and TRBJ1-1, with 10 bases that match TRBD1. The length of the CDR3 is 14 residues. CDR1 is SGHNT and CDR2 is YYREEE in the germline V gene (reference sequence). Trimming removed 4 bases from V and 6 bases from J; junction bases left unmatched: 6. The CDR3 region has the DNA TGTGCCAGCAGCATGGACAGGGGGGGGCCTGAAGCTTTCTTT. Its translation is CASSMDRGGPEAFF.

This rearrangement joins TRBV19 to TRBJ2-1; tentatively, D is TRBD1 (5 bases). The V gene lost 4 bases and the J gene lost 5 bases, with 30 bases spanning the gap. This CDR3 region has 20 residues. Germline-derived CDR1 and CDR2 are LNHDA and SQIVND (reference sequence). This CDR3 is CASSKSLIKDKSPWHNEQFF. CDR3 nucleotides: TGTGCCAGTAGTAAATCCTTGATAAAGGACAAGTCCCCCTGGCACAATGAGCAGTTCTTC.

This rearrangement joins TRBV6-2 or TRBV6-3 to TRBJ1-5, with 8 bases lining up with TRBD1. The V and J ends lost 5 bases and 5 bases, in that order; junction bases with no gene match: 5. This CDR3 is 14 amino acids long. Germline V CDR1 and CDR2: MNHEY, SVGEGT. For the CDR3, the DNA is TGTGCCAGCAGTCCGGACAGGGCTTATCAGCCCCAGCATTTT. It specifies CASSPDRAYQPQHF.

Only a few counts were recorded for this clone. This chain joins TRBV12-3 or TRBV12-4 and TRBJ1-5, with TRBD1 as a possible D gene (5 bases). CDR3 length equals 13 residues. V gave up 5 bases and J gave up 7 bases, with 12 bases separating them. The CDR3 reads CASSRSGGQPQHF. The CDR3 DNA sequence: TGTGCCAGCAGTCGCAGTGGGGGGCAGCCCCAGCATTTT.

There are a few counts of this clone. The chain has TRBV19 and TRBJ1-5, with D possibly being TRBD1 (5 bases). The CDR3 length is 14 residues. Trimming removed 6 bases at V and 1 base at J, with 10 bases between. The germline V gene has CDR1 LNHDA and CDR2 SQIVND (reference sequence). In DNA, the CDR3 is TGTGCCAGTAGATGGGGCAGGAGCAATCAGCCCCAGCATTTT. The encoded protein is CASRWGRSNQPQHF.